This T cell receptor (beta chain) was captured in a study of graft-versus-host responses after intestinal transplantation (TCRdb year 2021). Background for the entire study: Recipients received multivisceral, liver-intestinal, or isolated intestinal transplants. Every recipient was given anti-thymocyte globulin induction, followed by roughly 3 years of maintenance tacrolimus and steroids. Instead of going to the commercial service, samples from a few later patients were sequenced in-house on an Illumina MiSeq and processed with MiXCR. A cohort of some 24 intestinal transplant recipients, including one retransplant, was enrolled, and a few patients lacking pretransplant specimens were excluded. To identify alloreactive clones, pre-transplant mixed lymphocyte reaction products were sequenced and compared with unstimulated pre-transplant donor and recipient T cells. After intestinal transplantation, graft-versus-host and host-versus-graft alloreactive T cell clones in the graft, circulation and bone marrow were tracked using bulk TCR-beta CDR3 sequencing. A peak of at least 4% donor T cells among recipient peripheral blood mononuclear cells was the definition used for donor T cell macrochimerism.

The time point label, read with the paper, signifies: cells obtained before transplantation from donor or recipient. Mixed lymphocyte reactions plated approximately 200,000 CFSE-labeled pre-transplant responders with approximately 200,000 irradiated violet-dye-labeled stimulators and were cultured for about six days. After the mixed lymphocyte reaction, proliferating CD3+CD4+CFSE-low and CD3+CD8+CFSE-low responder cells were FACS-sorted on a BD Influx sorter. Receptor libraries were prepared by the immunoSEQ multiplex PCR assay. For most patients, genomic DNA was isolated with the Qiagen DNeasy Blood and Tissue Kit and sent frozen to Adaptive Biotechnologies for TCR sequencing. High-throughput TCR-beta CDR3 sequencing of genomic DNA from most patients was performed by Adaptive Biotechnologies. Processing in the source paper ran as follows. TCR sequencing data for 15 to 20 patients were retrieved from Adaptive's ImmunoSEQ software; three other patients were processed with MiXCR and VDJtools. To correct CD4 versus CD8 sorting errors, any sequence found in both subsets at a frequency ratio below 5:1 was removed. CDR3 nucleotide sequences shared between donor and recipient were removed because their origin could not be assigned. To be classed as alloreactive, a clone needed at least 2-fold expansion over unstimulated cells and a minimum CFSE-low frequency of 0.002% (template counts) or 0.001% (read counts). Mappable clones were those detected in sequenced pre-transplant spleen, lymph node, or MLR CFSE-low populations of the donor or recipient. The cumulative frequency of alloreactive clones was calculated as a percentage of all sequences, weighted by copy number. The clones in this table, taken by TCRdb from immuneACCESS, are in-frame only. Not every clone is retained; where verified, under half of the shortfall comes from an unresolved V gene, and the cause of the rest is unknown. That table is the source of V, J and clone size, and D and trimming were worked out from the DNA. Recorded for this sample are about 9,500 clones; 25% to 30% of them occurred a single time. The ten largest make up about 3.5% of the sample.

As for this clone: No much larger clone exists at a distance of one base, and base qualities are not known.

Including cysteine and phenylalanine, the CDR3 has 11 amino acids. The retained sequence is limited to the CDR3, 33 bases, with the frame set at the first base. From a lookup of the germline V gene (reference sequence), CDR1 and CDR2 are GTSNPN and SVGIG. The junction shows trimming of 1 base on V and 10 bases on J, plus 8 bases between the germline ends. Summary of the overall study and its limitations: Early after transplant, peak levels of circulating GvH clones were associated with declines in HvG clones. Conclusions were limited by the relatively low number and heterogeneity of intestinal transplant patients. GvH clones were detected in recipient bone marrow, and some of these GvH clones were observed earlier in ileal mucosa or blood, consistent with an intestinal mucosal origin. In the allografts of patients with donor T cell macrochimerism, GvH to HvG T cell clonal ratios were high.

Sample: alloreactive CD4+ T cells from a mixed lymphocyte reaction culture, taken before intestinal transplant. The sample's cell subset or site label, in plain terms: CFSE-low proliferating T cells sorted from roughly six-day pre-transplant mixed lymphocyte reaction (GvH or HvG direction). Here the chain combines TRBV30 and TRBJ2-1; no D gene can be assigned with confidence. The source is a human patient who received an intestinal transplant. The CDR3 sequence is CAWSDGFEQFF. The bases are TGTGCCTGGAGTGATGGATTCGAGCAGTTCTTC.